Sequencing of this T cell receptor beta chain was carried out in a study of blood T cell repertoires in COVID-19. Study-wide context: In each case, the material was cDNA or gDNA derived from T cells, B-cell-depleted T cells, or PBMCs.

The table came from immunoSEQ multiplex PCR; TCRdb's copy has only in-frame clones and leaves some out. The sample lists 240,000 or so clones, 82% occurring once. The CDR3 sequence is 12 residues long. V gave up 5 bases and J gave up 3 bases; unmatched junction bases: 3. Germline CDR1 and CDR2: SQVTM and ANQGSEA. The origin of this receptor is a woman aged 60-75 years with active or convalescent COVID-19. This chain joins TRBV29-1 and TRBJ1-2; the match to TRBD1 covers 7 bases. The material sequenced was peripheral blood. CDR3 nucleotide sequence: TGCAGCGTTCGGGGGACAGACTATGGCTACACCTTC. Protein product: CSVRGTDYGYTF.